This TCR beta chain was sequenced in a study of sequential checkpoint blockade in melanoma. Per germline, CDR1 SGHNT and CDR2 YYREEE (reference sequence). The CDR3 is 13 amino acids. The junction had 7 bases not matched to a gene; V was cut back by 7 bases and J by 4 bases. Treatment indicated: randomized to nivolumab then ipilimumab (arm A) or the reverse (arm B). DNA-damaging chemotherapy had not been given to any patient beforehand. Sorted cells were live CD3+CD8+, lacking CD19 and CD56, from PBMCs. TCRdb's table, derived via immunoSEQ multiplex PCR, lists solely in-frame clones and lacks some. The profile covers a few thousand clones, with about 60% appearing a single time and roughly 20% taken by the ten largest.

The receptor was derived from a human donor with melanoma. The input for sequencing was CD8+ T cells sorted from blood (inferred from file names), taken from a patient given nivolumab and ipilimumab in sequence. This chain links TRBV5-4 with TRBJ1-2; 7 bases agree with TRBD1. The CDR3 region has the DNA TGTGCCAGCCTGGACAGGAACGGCTATGGCTACACCTTC. It yields the protein CASLDRNGYGYTF.